Following are 3 T cell receptor beta chains from one sample sequenced in a study of monozygotic twins with inflammatory bowel disease. TCRdb reprocessed the 5' RACE reads; each CDR3 protein has one entry and no DNA is given. Found here are roughly 150,000 distinct CDR3 sequences; the top ten clones hold 0.95% to 1.5%. Sample: blood. Source of these receptors: a human donor with ulcerative colitis or Crohn's disease, or a healthy co-twin of an affected twin (not recorded which).

The V gene is TRBV4-2, the J gene TRBJ1-6; the TCRdb call, TRBD1, lacks DNA for checking. This CDR3 region has 16 residues. From germline, CDR1 is LGHNA and CDR2 YNFKEQ. The CDR3 region is CASSQDPGRGQSPLHF.

This chain uses TRBV20-1 with TRBJ1-2; TCRdb gives TRBD1 as the D gene, but with no DNA this cannot be confirmed. Per germline, CDR1 DFQATT and CDR2 SNEGSKA (reference sequence). The CDR3 contains 13 residues. The CDR3 here is CSAGSPGTGRYTF.

The chain is built from TRBV7-8 and TRBJ1-1. Per germline, CDR1 SGHVS and CDR2 FQNEAQ. This CDR3 spans 14 amino acids. CDR3 region: CASSLVLRNTEAFF.